The TCR beta chain described here comes from a study of T cell changes during pregnancy in multiple sclerosis. Looked up from germline, CDR1 is SGDLS and CDR2 is YYNGEE. There are 16 residues in the CDR3. The V and J ends lost 7 bases and 5 bases, in that order; junction bases with no gene match: 12. Repertoires were generated with immunoSEQ multiplex PCR, while TCRdb's copy carries only in-frame clones and drops some. The repertoire consists of 45,000 to 55,000 clones, with 92% occurring once and the leading ten covering about 0.18%. The TCR sequence derives from a female donor in good health, enrolled as a control in a pregnancy study. The genes are TRBV9 and TRBJ2-2; 9 bases align to TRBD2. The source was CD4+ T cells from peripheral blood mononuclear cells, collected after pregnancy. This chain's CDR3 is CASGAPSGVGTGELFF. The CDR3 nucleotides read TGTGCCAGCGGAGCCCCTAGCGGGGTCGGGACCGGGGAGCTGTTTTTT.